This T cell receptor beta chain derives from a study of T cells after somatic rescue of genetic block. A few counts support this clone. The data were produced by immunoSEQ multiplex PCR, yet TCRdb's version contains in-frame clones alone and is incomplete. The table records 9,500 to 15,000 clones, approximately 74% of them present only once. V was shortened by 4 bases and J by 0 bases, with 13 bases between the two germline ends. The germline CDR1 and CDR2 sequences are SGHAT and FQNNGV. The CDR3 contains 15 residues. The material sequenced was peripheral blood mononuclear cells (PBMCs). The V and J genes are TRBV11-2 and TRBJ2-7; possible D gene TRBD2, 6 bases. This TCR derives from a boy aged 5-17 years. DNA of the CDR3: TGTGCCAGCAGCTCATTGGGGAGGAGCTCCTACGAGCAGTACTTC. Encoded protein: CASSSLGRSSYEQYF.